The sample holds a few counts of the clone carrying this TCR beta chain. What it binds is unknown. From the RT-PCR reads, TCRdb called clonotypes with MiXCR, one entry per CDR3 protein. Counted here are 400,000 to 650,000 distinct CDR3 sequences, 7.2% occurring once; the ten biggest clones make up less than 15%. The sample originates from a study of response to subunit inactivated influenza vaccine. Findings and caveats of the study: Authors suggested few new T cells are recruited by each seasonal influenza vaccination.

CDR1 SGHRS and CDR2 YFSETQ come from the germline V gene. This CDR3 comprises 13 residues. Trimming took 3 bases from V and 9 from J, leaving 13 bases between them. This chain joins TRBV5-1 and TRBJ2-1; D gene uncertain. The clonotype comes from a man between 45 and 75 years old who received an inactivated influenza vaccine. The source was PBMCs from blood, collected less than 30 months after vaccination. The CDR3 loop reads CASSSGPRGEQFF. As DNA, the CDR3 is TGCGCCAGCAGCTCCGGGCCTCGCGGTGAGCAGTTCTTC.